Shown below are 8 T cell receptor beta chains from a single sample sequenced in a study of blood T cell repertoires in COVID-19 (TCRdb year 2020). The library was produced with the immunoSEQ multiplex PCR assay. TCRdb mirrors the immuneACCESS table, restricted to in-frame sequences. Some clones are absent from its copies; in checked studies, under half trace to an unresolved V gene, and the reason for the others is unknown. Present in this sample are fewer than 150,000 clones, roughly 85% of which were seen just once. The top ten clonotypes cover approximately 13% of the sample. Sequencing input: peripheral blood. The receptors shown here come from a human donor in a cohort sampled during active COVID-19.

This clone is a singleton in its sample. The rearrangement joins TRBV18 to TRBJ2-4; 7 bases are shared with TRBD1. In germline, CDR1 is KGHSH, CDR2 LQKENI. V gave up 3 bases and J gave up 7 bases; unmatched junction bases: 3. CDR3 length: 13 amino acids. This CDR3 reads CASSPTQGNIQYF. The CDR3 bases are TGTGCCAGCTCACCGACACAGGGGAACATTCAGTACTTC.

Only one count was recorded for this clone. The V and J genes are TRBV11-2 and TRBJ2-7; D possibly corresponds to TRBD2 (7 bases). CDR3 length: 15 residues. Looked up from germline, CDR1 is SGHAT and CDR2 is FQNNGV. V lost 1 base, J lost 6 bases, and 16 bases lay in between. Written as DNA, the CDR3 is TGTGCCAGCAGCTTAGTCGGGGGGACACTGTTCGAGCAGTACTTC. Its translation is CASSLVGGTLFEQYF. The full variable domain, its missing parts supplied by reference TRBV11-2 and TRBJ2-7, is EAGVAQSPRYKIIEKRQSVAFWCNPISGHATLYWYQQILGQGPKLLIQFQNNGVVDDSQLPKDRFSAERLKGVDSTLKIQPAKLEDSAVYLCASSLVGGTLFEQYFGPGTRLTVT.

The chain combines TRBV10-2 with TRBJ1-5, with 7 bases that match TRBD1. The CDR3 consists of 14 residues. With 7 bases clipped from V and 7 bases from J, the junction kept 10 bases outside the gene matches. The germline V gene has CDR1 WSHSY and CDR2 SAAADI. The CDR3 DNA reads TGCGCCAGCATGGCGAACAGGGGTGGACAGCCCCAGCATTTT. It codes for CASMANRGGQPQHF.

The chain combines TRBV19 with TRBJ2-1; TRBD2 matches at 12 bases. The germline V gene encodes CDR1 LNHDA and CDR2 SQIVND (reference sequence). CDR3 size: 12 residues. V lost 4 bases and J lost 15; bases outside the gene matches: 4. CDR3 protein: CASSTLAGGPFF. As DNA, the CDR3 is TGTGCCAGTAGTACACTAGCGGGGGGCCCGTTCTTC.

This chain links TRBV2 with TRBJ1-1, with no clear D. Trimming took off 2 bases at V and 3 bases at J, with 10 bases between the two ends. CDR1 is SNHLY and CDR2 is FYNNEI in the germline V gene. This CDR3 has 14 amino acids. CDR3 protein: CASSERVFDTEAFF. The CDR3 DNA sequence: TGTGCCAGCAGTGAACGGGTATTCGACACTGAAGCTTTCTTT.

V and J are TRBV18 and TRBJ2-3, with 11 bases identical to TRBD2. CDR3 length equals 15 residues. Germline values: CDR1 KGHSH, CDR2 LQKENI. Trimming took 4 bases from V and 7 from J; bases not matched to a gene: 7. The DNA for the CDR3 is TGTGCCAGCTCACTTTTAGCGGGGGGGCAAAATACGCAGTATTTT. Residues: CASSLLAGGQNTQYF.

V is TRBV7-2 and J is TRBJ2-2, with 8 bases identical to TRBD1. Germline CDR1 is SGHTA and CDR2 is FQGNSA. Trimming cost V 4 bases and J 4 bases; bases outside gene matches: 5. This CDR3 has 15 amino acids. In nucleotides, the CDR3 is TGTGCCAGCAGCTCGCGACAGGGGAGCACCGGGGAGCTGTTTTTT. Translation: CASSSRQGSTGELFF.

This clone was seen a few times. The V call is TRBV6-1, the J call TRBJ2-1; 10 positions match TRBD2. CDR3 length: 16 residues. V shed 4 bases, J shed 3 bases, and the junction held 6 bases outside the gene matches. Germline V CDR1 and CDR2: MNHNS, SASEGT. The CDR3 loop is CASSGASGGYYNEQFF. The CDR3 DNA is TGTGCCAGCAGTGGGGCTAGCGGGGGATACTACAATGAGCAGTTCTTC.